This T cell receptor beta chain was captured by sequencing in a study of blood T cell repertoires in COVID-19 (dated by TCRdb to 2019 to 2021). Regarding the research as a whole: Samples from collaborators originated in the United States, Italy and Spain and spanned both the acute and convalescent phases of COVID-19. The sample metadata nearly always contained a de-identified subject ID, COVID-19 status, age in years and sex. Deeply sampled blood TCRbeta repertoires from subjects exposed to, actively infected with, or recovered from COVID-19 were included in the dataset. The prospective study material was composed of cDNA or gDNA derived from T cells, B-cell-depleted T cells, or PBMCs. The repertoires were released in a freely available public database meant as a resource for research on the immune response to SARS-CoV-2. Where available, HLA class I and class II types were obtained from metadata supplied by the sample provider rather than from assay-based typing. Samples were obtained from the ongoing ImmuneRACE study (first 160 participants) and from 1,254 subjects provided by 6 global collaborators. Points the paper makes about the study in general: The amount of clinical and demographic metadata varied by source and participant and was provided uncurated.

Each collaborating institution followed its own protocols to collect whole blood in K2EDTA tubes. For TCRbeta analysis, collaborators shipped samples in one of three forms: frozen whole blood, isolated PBMCs, or DNA extracted from either of those sample types. TCRbeta CDR3 regions were amplified from genomic DNA by means of the immunoSEQ Assay, a bias-controlled multiplex PCR. In the paper's pipeline: The number of nucleated cells in each sample was estimated by amplification of reference gene primers within the assay. To quantify the absolute abundance of each unique TCRbeta CDR3 rearrangement, sequence reads were collapsed and filtered. For each sample, productive Simpson clonality was calculated as the square root of Simpson's diversity index across productive rearrangements. The table comes from immuneACCESS by way of TCRdb, which keeps in-frame sequences with V and J called. Part of the clones is missing from these tables; in studies checked, under half for an unresolved V gene and the rest for unknown reasons. V, J and clone size were drawn from that table, and D and trimming were deduced from the DNA. The sample records approximately 200,000 clones, approximately 80% of which are singletons. The ten largest make up 6.9% of the sample.

With regard to this clone: What this receptor recognizes is not known. Per-base qualities were not stored, and no clone one base away is much larger.

CDR1 and CDR2 were assigned from the germline V gene as LGHNA and YSLEER. The CDR3 goes from the cysteine to the phenylalanine over 15 residues. CDR3 DNA only is kept here, 45 bases in frame from base 1. Between the V and J ends, shortened by 1 base and 3 bases respectively, the junction contains 13 bases. The chain links TRBV4-3 with TRBJ2-7, with the D gene call left open. The receptor's source is a human donor with acute or convalescent COVID-19. The donor label of this sample is uncertain. Sample: peripheral blood. The DNA sequence is TGCGCCAGCAGCCAAGCCCCTGGGCAGAACTACGAGCAGTACTTC. This gives the protein CASSQAPGQNYEQYF.